This is a list of T cell receptor beta chains from one sample in a study of blood T cell repertoires in COVID-19. Libraries were prepared by immunoSEQ multiplex PCR; TCRdb keeps only in-frame clonotypes and omits some of them. Of 260,000 or so clones in the sample, under 90% were seen once. The sample was PBMCs or T cells enriched from blood (not recorded which). The receptor source for this set is a woman aged 40 to 50 who had been exposed to COVID-19. The CDR3 runs from the conserved cysteine through the conserved F or W. The order of the fields is D gene, CDR3 length, clone size, J gene, V gene, CDR3 DNA, CDR3 protein. D genes are given only for firm matches. Rows give clone size only sometimes, using once, few, many, or a class for an expanded clone.

d_call: TRBD2
cdr3_length: 16
clone_size: NA
j_call: TRBJ2-7
v_call: TRBV11-2
cdr3_nt: TGTGCCAGCAGCTCTACCGGACTAGCGGACTCCTACGAGCAGTACTTC
cdr3_aa: CASSSTGLADSYEQYF

d_call: TRBD2
cdr3_length: 15
clone_size: once
j_call: TRBJ2-3
v_call: TRBV7-8
cdr3_nt: TGTGCCAGCAGCCCCTTCGGGGGGACCACAGATACGCAGTATTTT
cdr3_aa: CASSPFGGTTDTQYF

d_call: NA
cdr3_length: 14
clone_size: NA
j_call: TRBJ2-2
v_call: TRBV5-4
cdr3_nt: TGTGCCAGCAGCTTGGGCGTAGGGGCCGGGGAGCTGTTTTTT
cdr3_aa: CASSLGVGAGELFF

d_call: TRBD1
cdr3_length: 16
clone_size: NA
j_call: TRBJ2-7
v_call: TRBV28
cdr3_nt: TGTGCCAGCAGTTTGACAGGGGGTAAAGGCTCCTACGAGCAGTACTTC
cdr3_aa: CASSLTGGKGSYEQYF

d_call: TRBD2
cdr3_length: 16
clone_size: few
j_call: TRBJ2-2
v_call: TRBV7-2
cdr3_nt: TGTGCCAGCAGCTTAGGGCTAGCGGGGCTAACCGGGGAGCTGTTTTTT
cdr3_aa: CASSLGLAGLTGELFF

d_call: NA
cdr3_length: 15
clone_size: NA
j_call: TRBJ1-2
v_call: TRBV7-3
cdr3_nt: TGTGCCAGCAGCTTAACAGACAGCCCTAACTATGGCTACACCTTC
cdr3_aa: CASSLTDSPNYGYTF

d_call: TRBD2
cdr3_length: 15
clone_size: NA
j_call: TRBJ2-1
v_call: TRBV19
cdr3_nt: TGTGCCAGTATGGGGACTAGCGGGGCCTACAATGAGCAGTTCTTC
cdr3_aa: CASMGTSGAYNEQFF

d_call: NA
cdr3_length: 16
clone_size: NA
j_call: TRBJ1-4
v_call: TRBV19
cdr3_nt: TGTGCCAGTAGTAAACGCACACCCGCAACTAATGAAAAACTGTTTTTT
cdr3_aa: CASSKRTPATNEKLFF

d_call: TRBD2
cdr3_length: 19
clone_size: NA
j_call: TRBJ2-1
v_call: TRBV24-1
cdr3_nt: TGTGCCACCAGTGATCCTTCCTCGCGACTAGCGGGGGTTAACAATGAGCAGTTCTTC
cdr3_aa: CATSDPSSRLAGVNNEQFF

d_call: TRBD2
cdr3_length: 17
clone_size: NA
j_call: TRBJ2-1
v_call: TRBV4-2
cdr3_nt: TGTGCCAGCAGCCAAGGCGGAGCGGGGGGGGCGGGCAATGAGCAGTTCTTC
cdr3_aa: CASSQGGAGGAGNEQFF

d_call: NA
cdr3_length: 13
clone_size: once
j_call: TRBJ1-1
v_call: TRBV7-9
cdr3_nt: TGTGCCAGCAGGGAGGACGGGAACACTGAAGCTTTCTTT
cdr3_aa: CASREDGNTEAFF

d_call: TRBD1
cdr3_length: 18
clone_size: NA
j_call: TRBJ1-3
v_call: TRBV11-2
cdr3_nt: TGTGCCAGCAGCTTAGTGGGACAGCCAACACGCTCTGGAAACACCATATATTTT
cdr3_aa: CASSLVGQPTRSGNTIYF

d_call: NA
cdr3_length: 14
clone_size: NA
j_call: TRBJ1-3
v_call: TRBV28
cdr3_nt: TGTGCCGGGATCGGGGGGGCAGGGGGAAACACCATATATTTT
cdr3_aa: CAGIGGAGGNTIYF

d_call: NA
cdr3_length: 16
clone_size: NA
j_call: TRBJ2-5
v_call: TRBV4-1
cdr3_nt: TGCGCCAGCAGCCAAGCGGGACATATCGATCAAGAGACCCAGTACTTC
cdr3_aa: CASSQAGHIDQETQYF

d_call: TRBD2
cdr3_length: 15
clone_size: NA
j_call: TRBJ2-7
v_call: TRBV2
cdr3_nt: TGTGCCAGCAGTGAAGGTGGGACTAGCTCCTACGAGCAGTACTTC
cdr3_aa: CASSEGGTSSYEQYF

d_call: TRBD1
cdr3_length: 14
clone_size: NA
j_call: TRBJ1-1
v_call: TRBV12-5
cdr3_nt: TGTGCTAGTAGGAGACAGGGGGATCACACTGAAGCTTTCTTT
cdr3_aa: CASRRQGDHTEAFF

d_call: TRBD1
cdr3_length: 15
clone_size: NA
j_call: TRBJ1-2
v_call: TRBV4-1
cdr3_nt: TGCGCCAGCAGCCACTGGACAGGGGGTAACTATGGCTACACCTTC
cdr3_aa: CASSHWTGGNYGYTF